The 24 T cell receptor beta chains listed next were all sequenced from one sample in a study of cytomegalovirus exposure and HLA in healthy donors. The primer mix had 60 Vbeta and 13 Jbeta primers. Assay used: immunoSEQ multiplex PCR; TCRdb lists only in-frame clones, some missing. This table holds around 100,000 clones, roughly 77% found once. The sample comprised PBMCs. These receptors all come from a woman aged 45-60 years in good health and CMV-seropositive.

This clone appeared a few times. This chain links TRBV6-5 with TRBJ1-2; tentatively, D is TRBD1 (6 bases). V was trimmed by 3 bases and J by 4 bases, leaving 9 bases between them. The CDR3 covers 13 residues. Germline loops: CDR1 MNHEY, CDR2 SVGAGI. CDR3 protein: CASSYQGFYGYTF. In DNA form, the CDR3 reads TGTGCCAGCAGTTATCAGGGGTTCTATGGCTACACCTTC.

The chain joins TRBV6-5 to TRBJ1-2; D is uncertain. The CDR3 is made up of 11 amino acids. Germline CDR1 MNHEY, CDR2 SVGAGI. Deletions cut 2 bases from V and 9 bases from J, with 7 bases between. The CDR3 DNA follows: TGTGCCAGCAGTTACGAGTTTAGCTACACCTTC. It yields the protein CASSYEFSYTF.

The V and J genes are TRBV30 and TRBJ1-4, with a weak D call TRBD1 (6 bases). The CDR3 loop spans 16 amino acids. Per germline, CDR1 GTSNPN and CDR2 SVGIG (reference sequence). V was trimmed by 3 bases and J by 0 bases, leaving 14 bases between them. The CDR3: CAWSTGLISTNEKLFF. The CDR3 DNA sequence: TGTGCCTGGAGCACAGGGTTAATCTCAACTAATGAAAAACTGTTTTTT.

The CDR3 DNA sequence: TGTGCCAGCAGTCTGGGGGGGAGTAAAGCTTTCTTT. Translated, it gives CASSLGGSKAFF. The genes are TRBV6-1 and TRBJ1-1; D is perhaps TRBD1 (5 bases). Germline values: CDR1 MNHNS, CDR2 SASEGT. The CDR3 extends over 12 amino acids. Trimming removed 5 bases from V and 9 bases from J, with 13 bases in between.

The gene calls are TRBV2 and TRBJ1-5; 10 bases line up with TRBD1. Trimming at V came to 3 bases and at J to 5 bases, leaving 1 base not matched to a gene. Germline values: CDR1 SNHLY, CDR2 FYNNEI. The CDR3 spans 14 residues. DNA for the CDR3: TGTGCCAGCAGTGAGGACAGGGGGGATCAGCCCCAGCATTTT. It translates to CASSEDRGDQPQHF. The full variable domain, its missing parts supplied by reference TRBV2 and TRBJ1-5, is EPEVTQTPSHQVTQMGQEVILRCVPISNHLYFYWYRQILGQKVEFLVSFYNNEISEKSEIFDDQFSVERPDGSNFTLKIRSTKLEDSAMYFCASSEDRGDQPQHFGDGTRLSIL.

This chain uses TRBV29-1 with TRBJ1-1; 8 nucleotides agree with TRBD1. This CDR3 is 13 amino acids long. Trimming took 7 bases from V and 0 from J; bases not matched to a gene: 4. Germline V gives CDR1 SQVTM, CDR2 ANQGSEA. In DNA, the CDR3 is TGCAGCGCCGAGACAGGGGTGAACACTGAAGCTTTCTTT. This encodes CSAETGVNTEAFF.

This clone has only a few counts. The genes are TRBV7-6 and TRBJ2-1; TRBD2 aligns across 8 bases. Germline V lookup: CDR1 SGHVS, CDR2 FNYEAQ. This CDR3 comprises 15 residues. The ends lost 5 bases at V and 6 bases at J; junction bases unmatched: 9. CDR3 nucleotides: TGTGCCAGCAGCGGGGACTTGGCGGGAGGCAATGAGCAGTTCTTC. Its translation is CASSGDLAGGNEQFF.

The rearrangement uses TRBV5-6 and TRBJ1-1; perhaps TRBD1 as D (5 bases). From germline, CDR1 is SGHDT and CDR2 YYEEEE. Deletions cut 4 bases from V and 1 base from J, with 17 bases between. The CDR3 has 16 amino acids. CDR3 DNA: TGTGCCAGCAGCCTATTCGCCGGGACTGAGAACACTGAAGCTTTCTTT. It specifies CASSLFAGTENTEAFF. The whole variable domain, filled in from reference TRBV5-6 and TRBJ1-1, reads DAGVTQSPTHLIKTRGQQVTLRCSPKSGHDTVSWYQQALGQGPQFIFQYYEEEERQRGNFPDRFSGHQFPNYSSELNVNALLLGDSALYLCASSLFAGTENTEAFFGQGTRLTVV.

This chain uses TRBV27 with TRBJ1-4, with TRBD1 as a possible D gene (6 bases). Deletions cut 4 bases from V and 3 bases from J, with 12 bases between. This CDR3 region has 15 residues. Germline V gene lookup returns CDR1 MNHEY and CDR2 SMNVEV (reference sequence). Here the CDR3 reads CASSWAGAANEKLFF. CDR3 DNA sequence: TGTGCCAGCAGTTGGGCAGGGGCGGCTAATGAAAAACTGTTTTTT.

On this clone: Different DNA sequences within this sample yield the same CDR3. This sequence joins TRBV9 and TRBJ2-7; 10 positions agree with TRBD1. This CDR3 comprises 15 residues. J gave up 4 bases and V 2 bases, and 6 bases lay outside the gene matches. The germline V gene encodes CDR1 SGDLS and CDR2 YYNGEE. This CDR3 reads CASSVGGQGTYEQYF. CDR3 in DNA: TGTGCCAGCAGCGTTGGGGGACAGGGGACGTACGAGCAGTACTTC.

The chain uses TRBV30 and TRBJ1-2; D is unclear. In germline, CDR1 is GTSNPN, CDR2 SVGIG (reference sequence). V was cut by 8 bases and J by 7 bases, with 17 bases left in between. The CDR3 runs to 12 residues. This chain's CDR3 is CASSLGVGGYTF. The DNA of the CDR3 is TGTGCCAGCAGCTTGGGAGTGGGTGGCTACACCTTC. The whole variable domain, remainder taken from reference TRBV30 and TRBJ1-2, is SQTIHQWPATLVQPVGSPLSLECTVEGTSNPNLYWYRQAAGRGLQLLFYSVGIGQISSEVPQNLSASRPQDRQFILSSKKLLLSDSGFYLCASSLGVGGYTFGSGTRLTVV.

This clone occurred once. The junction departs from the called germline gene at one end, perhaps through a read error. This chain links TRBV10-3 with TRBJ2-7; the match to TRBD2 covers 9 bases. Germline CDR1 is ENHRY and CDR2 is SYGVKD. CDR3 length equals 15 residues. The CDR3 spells CASSLRSGSLGEQYF. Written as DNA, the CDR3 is TGTGCCAGCAGTCTCCGTAGCGGGAGCTTGGGGGAGCAGTACTTC.

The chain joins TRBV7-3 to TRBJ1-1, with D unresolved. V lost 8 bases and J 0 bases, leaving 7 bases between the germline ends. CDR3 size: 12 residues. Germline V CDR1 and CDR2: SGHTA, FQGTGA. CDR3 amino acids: CASSGVNTEAFF. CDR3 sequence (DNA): TGTGCCAGCTCCGGGGTGAACACTGAAGCTTTCTTT. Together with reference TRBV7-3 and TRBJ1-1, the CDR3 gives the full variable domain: GAGVSQTPSNKVTEKGKYVELRCDPISGHTALYWYRQSLGQGPEFLIYFQGTGAADDSGLPNDRFFAVRPEGSVSTLKIQRTERGDSAVYLCASSGVNTEAFFGQGTRLTVV.

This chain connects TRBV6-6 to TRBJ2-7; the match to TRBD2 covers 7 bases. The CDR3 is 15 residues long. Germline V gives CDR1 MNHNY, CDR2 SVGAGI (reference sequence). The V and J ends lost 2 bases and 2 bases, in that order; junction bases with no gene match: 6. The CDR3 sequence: CASSYKASGPYEQYF. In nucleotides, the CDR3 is TGTGCCAGCAGTTACAAGGCTAGCGGCCCCTACGAGCAGTACTTC.

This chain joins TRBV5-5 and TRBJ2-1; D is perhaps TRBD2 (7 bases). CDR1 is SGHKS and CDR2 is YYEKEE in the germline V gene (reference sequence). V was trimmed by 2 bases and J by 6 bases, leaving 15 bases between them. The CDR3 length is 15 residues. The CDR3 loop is CASSFLRGAGNEQFF. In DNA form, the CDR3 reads TGTGCCAGCAGCTTTCTCCGGGGGGCTGGCAATGAGCAGTTCTTC. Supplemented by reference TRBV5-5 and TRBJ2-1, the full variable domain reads DAGVTQSPTHLIKTRGQQVTLRCSPISGHKSVSWYQQVLGQGPQFIFQYYEKEERGRGNFPDRFSARQFPNYSSELNVNALLLGDSALYLCASSFLRGAGNEQFFGPGTRLTVL.

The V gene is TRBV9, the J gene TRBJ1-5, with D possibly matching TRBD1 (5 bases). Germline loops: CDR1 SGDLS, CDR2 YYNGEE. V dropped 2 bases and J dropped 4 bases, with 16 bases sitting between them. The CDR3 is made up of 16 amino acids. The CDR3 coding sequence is TGTGCCAGCAGCGTGGGTGATGGGGGGGAAAATCAGCCCCAGCATTTT. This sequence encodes CASSVGDGGENQPQHF.

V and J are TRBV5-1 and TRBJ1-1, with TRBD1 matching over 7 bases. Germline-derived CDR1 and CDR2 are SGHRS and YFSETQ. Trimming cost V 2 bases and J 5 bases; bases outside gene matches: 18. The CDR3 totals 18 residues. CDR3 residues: CASSFKLEQGPGKTEAFF. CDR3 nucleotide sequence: TGCGCCAGCAGCTTTAAACTCGAACAGGGGCCGGGGAAGACTGAAGCTTTCTTT.

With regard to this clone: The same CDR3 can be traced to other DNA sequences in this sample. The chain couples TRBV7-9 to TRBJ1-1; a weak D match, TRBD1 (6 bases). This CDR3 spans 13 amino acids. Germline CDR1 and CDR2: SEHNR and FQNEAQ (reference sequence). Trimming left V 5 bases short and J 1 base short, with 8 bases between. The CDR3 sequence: CASSPTGNTEAFF. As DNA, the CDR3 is TGTGCCAGCAGCCCGACAGGGAACACTGAAGCTTTCTTT.

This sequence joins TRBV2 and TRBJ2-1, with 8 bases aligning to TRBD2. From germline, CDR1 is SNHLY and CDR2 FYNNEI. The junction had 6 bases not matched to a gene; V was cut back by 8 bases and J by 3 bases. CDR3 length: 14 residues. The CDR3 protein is CASLSGRSYNEQFF. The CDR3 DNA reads TGTGCCAGCTTAAGCGGGAGAAGCTACAATGAGCAGTTCTTC.

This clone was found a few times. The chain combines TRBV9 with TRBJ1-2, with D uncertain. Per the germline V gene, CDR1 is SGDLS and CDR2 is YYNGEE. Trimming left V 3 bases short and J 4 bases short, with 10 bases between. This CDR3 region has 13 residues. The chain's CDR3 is CASSGGASYGYTF. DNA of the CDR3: TGTGCCAGCAGCGGGGGAGCAAGCTATGGCTACACCTTC.

The CDR3 spells CAWSVYIPGRRGETQYF. CDR3 nucleotides: TGTGCCTGGAGTGTTTATATCCCGGGACGGAGGGGAGAGACCCAGTACTTC. The chain employs TRBV30 and TRBJ2-5; possibly TRBD2 for D (6 bases). V lost 0 bases to trimming and J lost 4 bases, with 21 bases between them. CDR3 size: 17 residues. Germline assignment: CDR1 GTSNPN and CDR2 SVGIG (reference sequence).

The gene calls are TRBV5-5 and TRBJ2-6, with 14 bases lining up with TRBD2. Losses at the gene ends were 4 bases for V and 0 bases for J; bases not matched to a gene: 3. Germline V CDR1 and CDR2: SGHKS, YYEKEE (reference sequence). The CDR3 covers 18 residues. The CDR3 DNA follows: TGTGCCAGCAGCGGACTAGCGGGGGGAGGCTCTGGGGCCAACGTCCTGACTTTC. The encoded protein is CASSGLAGGGSGANVLTF.

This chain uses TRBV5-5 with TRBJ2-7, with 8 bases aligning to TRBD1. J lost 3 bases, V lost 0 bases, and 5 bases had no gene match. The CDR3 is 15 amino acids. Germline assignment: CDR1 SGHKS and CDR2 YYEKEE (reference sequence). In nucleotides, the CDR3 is TGTGCCAGCAGCTTGGTCGCTGGACAGGGCTACGAGCAGTACTTC. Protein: CASSLVAGQGYEQYF.

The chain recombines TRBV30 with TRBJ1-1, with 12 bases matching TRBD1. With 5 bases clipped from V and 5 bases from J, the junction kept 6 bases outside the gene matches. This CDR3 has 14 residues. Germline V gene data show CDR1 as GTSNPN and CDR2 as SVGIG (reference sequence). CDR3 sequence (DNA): TGTGCCTGGGGGACAGGGGGCGGTCGGACTGAAGCTTTCTTT. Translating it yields CAWGTGGGRTEAFF.